This T cell receptor (beta chain) was sequenced in a study of blood T cells in healthy people across ages (dated by TCRdb to between 2015 and 2016). For the study in its entirety: Template switching captured roughly one uniquely barcoded TCR beta cDNA molecule per two T cells in model experiments. The study measured age-related changes in TCR beta repertoire diversity using deep sequencing normalized with unique cDNA molecular identifiers. Donors were grouped into four age groups: young (average 16 years), middle-aged (around 39), aged (about 60) and long-lived (less than 85). To avoid experimental bias, donors of different ages were randomly spread across the sequencing lanes. For two donors (one aged 18 to 29 and one aged 80 or older), the study analyzed two additional independent replicas of 1 million unique cDNA reads from the same blood draw. What the study reported, not specific to this receptor: Estimates of total diversity based on one million sequenced T cells were considered lower bounds and underestimates. Compared with the aged group, the long-lived group had more naive CD4+ T cells, fewer expanded clones and increased TCR diversity, suggesting age selection. Since profiling was done on bulk unsorted PBMCs, naive and antigen-experienced compartments could not be conclusively compared. As age increased, observed TCR beta diversity per million T cells dropped in a roughly linear way, and a significant reduction was already evident by age approximately 40. The CMV infection status of donors was not known, potentially confounding age-related changes in expanded clonotypes. Observed TCR beta diversity correlated strongly with the percentage of naive T cells measured by flow cytometry.

This clonotype was found a few times. There is no known antigen for this receptor. There are no base qualities to consult, and no much larger clone falls within one base. CDR1 and CDR2 were assigned from the germline V gene (reference sequence) as MNHNY and SVGAGI. Inclusive of the bounding cysteine and phenylalanine, the CDR3 is 14 residues long. The read is trimmed to its CDR3 DNA, 42 bases read in frame from base 1. Relative to germline, V is 6 bases shorter and J is 4 bases shorter, with 15 bases between their ends. Libraries were built with 5' RACE. The second PCR ran for about 6 to 11 cycles and used a J-beta primer mix along with a sample-barcoded 5' primer. Each TCR beta cDNA molecule received a unique molecular identifier from a template-switch 5' adaptor carrying 12 random nucleotides. Each sample yielded at least 3 million CDR3-containing paired-end reads. First-strand cDNA synthesis was performed from all RNA using the Mint cDNA synthesis kit, with priming by a TRBC-specific oligonucleotide. After uracil-DNA glycosylase treatment, a first 18-cycle PCR used universal primers M1SS and BC2_uni_R on all cDNA. As for the original processing: Normalization of each sample was performed by random selection of 1 million high-quality reads, each carrying a distinct molecular identifier. Reads with shared molecular identifiers were discarded instead of being binned into consensus sequences. MiTCR, with a Q25 quality threshold and the strictest error-elimination algorithm, was used for CDR3 identification, clonotype clustering and error correction. A nonparametric unseen species model with Euler transformation was used to estimate lower-bound total TCR beta diversity. TCRdb applied fastp at Q25 and MiXCR to the public reads, then kept only in-frame beta chains. Rows with a matching CDR3 protein are joined into one entry that keeps the most common DNA and genes. TCRdb, rather than the study authors, made the V and J calls. This sample holds roughly 1.9 million distinct CDR3 sequences; about 39% were observed only once. The leading ten clones occupy more than 20% of the sample.

The donors were around 39 Caucasian individuals from Russia, aged 6 to 90 years, who were systemically healthy. Each donor gave approximately 9.4 milliliters of peripheral blood, drawn into EDTA-treated Vacutainer tubes. Ficoll-Paque density-gradient centrifugation was used to isolate PBMCs, with at least 7 million per sample. Trizol reagent was used to extract total RNA from PBMCs, with at least 6 micrograms per sample. The percentages of naive CD45RAhigh/CD27high T cells were determined by flow cytometry on a PBMC aliquot from every donor. This sequence uses TRBV6-6 and TRBJ1-2; tentative D gene TRBD1, with 5 bases matching. The sample consisted of blood. This TCR was recovered from a human donor in good health. The DNA sequence follows: TGTGCCAGCAGCTTAACGCAGGGACCCTATGGCTACACCTTC. Translated, this gives CASSLTQGPYGYTF.